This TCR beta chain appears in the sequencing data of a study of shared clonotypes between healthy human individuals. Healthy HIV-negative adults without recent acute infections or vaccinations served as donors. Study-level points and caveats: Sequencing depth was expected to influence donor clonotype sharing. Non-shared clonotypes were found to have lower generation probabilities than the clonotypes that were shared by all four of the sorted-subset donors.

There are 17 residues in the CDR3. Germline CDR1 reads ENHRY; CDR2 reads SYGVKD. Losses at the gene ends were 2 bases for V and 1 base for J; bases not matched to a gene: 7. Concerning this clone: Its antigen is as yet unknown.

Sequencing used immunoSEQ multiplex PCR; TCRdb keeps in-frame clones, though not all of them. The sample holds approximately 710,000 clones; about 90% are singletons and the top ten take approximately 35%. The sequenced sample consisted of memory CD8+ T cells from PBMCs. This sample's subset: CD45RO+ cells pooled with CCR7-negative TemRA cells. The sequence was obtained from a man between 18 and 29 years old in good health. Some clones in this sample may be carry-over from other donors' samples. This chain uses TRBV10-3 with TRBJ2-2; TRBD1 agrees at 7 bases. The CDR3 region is CAISEPMRTGNTGELFF. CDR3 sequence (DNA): TGTGCCATCAGTGAGCCCATGAGGACAGGGAACACCGGGGAGCTGTTTTTT.